The rows below give T cell receptor beta chains drawn from one sample of a study of cytomegalovirus exposure and HLA in healthy donors. Libraries were prepared by immunoSEQ multiplex PCR; TCRdb keeps only in-frame clonotypes and omits some of them. The sample includes roughly 130,000 clones, 75% to 85% of them seen just once. Material: PBMCs. Every receptor here comes from a man aged 25-45 years in good health and CMV-seronegative. Each CDR3 is given with its conserved first and last residue. The D gene is left open where the match is weak. Clone size is given for some rows only: seen once, a few or many times, or a class if the clone is expanded.

length	V	D	size	J	CDR3	DNA
12	TRBV30	NA	NA	TRBJ1-2	CASWAMNYGYTF	TGTGCCTCTTGGGCCATGAACTATGGCTACACCTTC
15	TRBV5-4	TRBD1	NA	TRBJ1-1	CASSLTGGANTEAFF	TGTGCCAGCAGCTTGACAGGGGGCGCGAACACTGAAGCTTTCTTT
14	TRBV6-5	NA	NA	TRBJ2-1	CASSYSGRHNEQFF	TGTGCCAGCAGTTACTCAGGGAGGCACAATGAGCAGTTCTTC
15	TRBV10-1	NA	NA	TRBJ1-1	CASSESRGANTEAFF	TGCGCCAGCAGTGAGTCTCGGGGAGCGAACACTGAAGCTTTCTTT
18	TRBV4-3	NA	NA	TRBJ2-2	CASSQGVGGSEFPGELFF	TGCGCCAGCAGCCAAGGTGTGGGGGGTTCGGAGTTTCCCGGGGAGCTGTTTTTT
13	TRBV11-3	NA	NA	TRBJ2-7	CASSLTGMYEQYF	TGTGCCAGCAGCTTAACGGGTATGTACGAGCAGTACTTC
13	TRBV30	NA	NA	TRBJ1-1	CAWSVLSYTEAFF	TGTGCCTGGAGTGTACTTAGTTACACTGAAGCTTTCTTT
15	TRBV19	NA	few	TRBJ1-1	CASSIVAGTNTEAFF	TGTGCCAGTAGTATAGTTGCAGGGACTAACACTGAAGCTTTCTTT
14	TRBV7-3	TRBD2	NA	TRBJ2-3	CASSDGTRIDTQYF	TGTGCCAGCAGCGACGGGACTAGGATTGATACGCAGTATTTT
13	TRBV10-3	TRBD1	NA	TRBJ2-7	CAIGDRASYEQYF	TGTGCCATCGGGGACAGGGCTTCCTACGAGCAGTACTTC
13	TRBV28	NA	NA	TRBJ2-5	CASRKSGVETQYF	TGTGCCAGCAGGAAATCGGGAGTGGAGACCCAGTACTTC
15	TRBV21-1	NA	NA	TRBJ2-1	CASLRDSRRSSEQFF	TGTGCCAGCCTACGGGACAGCCGGAGATCCAGTGAGCAGTTCTTC
14	TRBV7-9	TRBD1	once	TRBJ2-7	CASSDRQGRYEQYF	TGTGCCAGCAGCGATAGACAGGGTCGGTACGAGCAGTACTTC
14	TRBV28	NA	NA	TRBJ2-1	CASSYGRGYNEQFF	TGTGCCAGCAGTTACGGACGGGGCTACAATGAGCAGTTCTTC
15	TRBV18	TRBD1	NA	TRBJ1-5	CASSPSRDRGQPQHF	TGTGCCAGCTCACCGTCCCGGGACAGGGGTCAGCCCCAGCATTTT
14	TRBV29-1	NA	NA	TRBJ1-2	CSAPAAGTNYGYTF	TGCAGCGCACCCGCGGCCGGGACTAACTATGGCTACACCTTC
16	TRBV6-5	NA	NA	TRBJ2-3	CASSYSKPPQADTQYF	TGTGCCAGCAGTTACTCGAAGCCGCCCCAGGCCGATACGCAGTATTTT
15	TRBV15	TRBD1	NA	TRBJ2-1	CATSTRTGFYNEQFF	TGTGCCACCAGCACTCGGACAGGGTTTTACAATGAGCAGTTCTTC
15	TRBV5-6	NA	NA	TRBJ2-7	CASSLHRDISYEQYF	TGTGCCAGCAGCTTGCACCGGGACATCTCCTACGAGCAGTACTTC
14	TRBV27	NA	NA	TRBJ1-5	CASSLGGAHQPQHF	TGTGCCAGCAGTTTAGGAGGGGCGCATCAGCCCCAGCATTTT
15	TRBV27	NA	NA	TRBJ1-1	CASSPDYGTDREAFF	TGTGCCAGCAGTCCCGACTACGGTACAGATCGTGAAGCTTTCTTT
13	TRBV29-1	TRBD1	NA	TRBJ1-6	CSVGQGGNSPLHF	TGCAGCGTTGGACAGGGGGGAAATTCACCCCTCCACTTT
13	TRBV6-5	NA	few	TRBJ1-1	CASISTGGSEAFF	TGTGCCAGCATCTCGACCGGGGGGAGTGAAGCTTTCTTT
15	TRBV29-1	TRBD1	NA	TRBJ2-1	CSVEGQGANTDEQFF	TGCAGCGTTGAAGGTCAGGGGGCGAATACCGATGAGCAGTTCTTC
11	TRBV20-1	TRBD1	NA	TRBJ1-2	CSARDLTGSTF	TGCAGTGCTAGAGATCTGACAGGGTCCACCTTC
13	TRBV19	NA	NA	TRBJ1-1	CASSPFERVEAFF	TGTGCCAGTAGTCCCTTTGAGCGGGTTGAAGCTTTCTTT
14	TRBV7-9	TRBD1	NA	TRBJ1-1	CSSSLTGVTTEAFF	TGTTCCAGCAGCTTGACAGGGGTGACCACTGAAGCTTTCTTT
16	TRBV21-1	NA	NA	TRBJ2-7	CASSGPSGRSLYEQYF	TGTGCCAGCAGCGGGCCTAGCGGGAGGTCCCTCTACGAGCAGTACTTC
16	TRBV11-3	NA	NA	TRBJ2-3	CASSPRQGSSTDTQYF	TGTGCCAGCAGTCCGAGGCAGGGGTCGAGCACAGATACGCAGTATTTT
15	TRBV19	NA	NA	TRBJ2-3	CASSMGLANTDTQYF	TGTGCCAGTAGTATGGGCCTAGCGAACACAGATACGCAGTATTTT
13	TRBV18	NA	few	TRBJ2-7	CASSPGRSYEQYF	TGTGCCAGCTCACCGGGCAGATCGTACGAGCAGTACTTC
14	TRBV7-2	TRBD2	once	TRBJ2-7	CASSSSGTSYEQYF	TGTGCCAGCAGCTCCAGCGGGACCTCCTACGAGCAGTACTTC
15	TRBV6-5	NA	few	TRBJ1-1	CASSRQVRGDTEAFF	TGTGCCAGCAGCCGTCAGGTCCGGGGGGACACTGAAGCTTTCTTT
11	TRBV30	NA	NA	TRBJ1-1	CAWSRSAEAFF	TGTGCCTGGAGTCGATCGGCTGAAGCTTTCTTT
17	TRBV5-5	TRBD1	NA	TRBJ1-4	CASSFDPGQNPNEKLFF	TGTGCCAGCAGCTTCGACCCGGGACAGAACCCCAATGAAAAACTGTTTTTT
18	TRBV7-3	NA	NA	TRBJ2-2	CASSFIRTAEGKTGELFF	TGTGCCAGCAGCTTCATACGGACAGCCGAGGGCAAAACCGGGGAGCTGTTTTTT
14	TRBV5-1	NA	NA	TRBJ1-2	CASSTVGGTYGYTF	TGCGCCAGCAGCACTGTTGGGGGGACCTATGGCTACACCTTC
15	TRBV28	NA	NA	TRBJ1-1	CASSLARGVNTEAFF	TGTGCCAGCAGTTTAGCGCGGGGGGTGAACACTGAAGCTTTCTTT
13	TRBV29-1	TRBD2	NA	TRBJ2-7	CSARAGRSYEQYF	TGCAGCGCCCGAGCGGGAAGATCCTACGAGCAGTACTTC
14	TRBV5-6	NA	NA	TRBJ2-7	CASSLEARPHEQYF	TGTGCCAGCAGCTTGGAAGCCCGCCCCCACGAGCAGTACTTC
14	TRBV6-6	TRBD2	NA	TRBJ2-1	CASSGGEGDNEQFF	TGTGCCAGCAGCGGGGGGGAGGGAGACAATGAGCAGTTCTTC
13	TRBV30	NA	NA	TRBJ2-5	CAWSVYEPSTQYF	TGTGCCTGGAGTGTATACGAGCCCTCGACCCAGTACTTC
14	TRBV18	NA	once	TRBJ2-7	CASSVTGNPYEQYF	TGTGCCAGCTCAGTTACAGGAAACCCCTACGAGCAGTACTTC
14	TRBV5-4	TRBD1	NA	TRBJ2-7	CASSVGQGAYEQYF	TGTGCCAGCAGCGTGGGACAGGGGGCCTACGAGCAGTACTTC
18	TRBV30	NA	NA	TRBJ2-3	CAWSVGRRTRLFTDTQYF	TGTGCCTGGAGTGTAGGGAGGCGGACCAGGTTGTTCACAGATACGCAGTATTTT
14	TRBV10-2	NA	NA	TRBJ2-5	CASSISQAMETQYF	TGCGCCAGCAGTATAAGCCAGGCTATGGAGACCCAGTACTTC
11	TRBV15	TRBD2	NA	TRBJ2-7	CAAGANYEQYF	TGTGCAGCGGGGGCAAACTACGAGCAGTACTTC
14	TRBV9	NA	once	TRBJ1-1	CASSVQATNTEAFF	TGTGCCAGCAGCGTGCAGGCCACGAACACTGAAGCTTTCTTT
11	TRBV28	NA	NA	TRBJ1-2	CASSFVYGYTF	TGTGCCAGCAGTTTCGTCTATGGCTACACCTTC
18	TRBV7-9	TRBD2	NA	TRBJ2-3	CASSQKRGSGRGTDTQYF	TGTGCCAGCAGCCAGAAGAGGGGCAGCGGGAGGGGTACAGATACGCAGTATTTT
15	TRBV6-5	TRBD2	NA	TRBJ2-1	CASSYPTSGVNEQFF	TGTGCCAGCAGTTACCCGACTAGCGGGGTCAATGAGCAGTTCTTC
14	TRBV6-6	TRBD1	NA	TRBJ1-1	CASRRGQSNTEAFF	TGTGCCAGCAGGCGGGGACAGTCGAACACTGAAGCTTTCTTT
11	TRBV6-5	NA	NA	TRBJ2-1	CASGRVPEQFF	TGTGCCAGCGGTCGGGTTCCTGAGCAGTTCTTC
12	TRBV5-5	NA	few	TRBJ2-7	CASSLITYEQYF	TGTGCCAGCAGCTTGATAACCTACGAGCAGTACTTC
15	TRBV18	TRBD1	NA	TRBJ2-5	CASSPQGGQGKTQYF	TGTGCCAGCTCACCACAGGGAGGACAGGGAAAGACCCAGTACTTC
15	TRBV5-1	TRBD1	NA	TRBJ2-1	CASSSGTGGYGEQFF	TGCGCCAGCAGCTCCGGGACAGGGGGCTACGGTGAGCAGTTCTTC